This section outlines one TCR beta chain sequence together with its context. Its antigen is as yet unknown. CDR1 SGDLS and CDR2 YYNGEE come from the germline V gene. This CDR3 has 15 residues. V was clipped by 0 bases and J by 6 bases; unmatched bases: 6. Generated by immunoSEQ multiplex PCR, the TCRdb table keeps only in-frame clones and is missing some. The table includes about 80,000 clones, about 90% detected once. This specimen comes from a study of PD-L1 blockade in urothelial cancer. Study details: Anywhere from 0 to 3 prior chemotherapy regimens had been received by patients. Investigators checked blood 3 weeks (second dose) and 6 weeks after treatment start.

The study's findings and limits: Larger 3-week expansion of tumor-associated blood clones was seen in durable-benefit patients. Blood TCR clonality below the median before treatment was a predictor of better survival.

The source is a woman between 70 and 85 years old with urothelial cancer. Sequenced material: PBMCs, taken around atezolizumab (anti-PD-L1) treatment. The genes are TRBV9 and TRBJ2-1; 7 nucleotides match TRBD2. CDR3 loop: CASSVAGGWGNEQFF. CDR3 nucleotides: TGTGCCAGCAGCGTAGCGGGGGGTTGGGGCAATGAGCAGTTCTTC.